This is a list of T cell receptor beta chains from one sample in a study of control samples from healthy donors and cancer patients. Assay used: immunoSEQ multiplex PCR; TCRdb lists only in-frame clones, some missing. The data contain roughly 120,000 clones, roughly 90% of them singletons. What was sequenced was blood. The receptor source for this set is a man aged 45 to 65 in good health. Each CDR3 is given with its conserved first and last residue. The D gene is left open where the match is weak. A clone size is listed for some rows: how often the clone was seen (once, few, many), or a class if it is expanded.

size	D	V	length	J	DNA	CDR3
.	.	TRBV19	15	TRBJ1-5	TGTGCCAGTAGTATCCCCGACAGACCAACCCAGCCCCAGCATTTT	CASSIPDRPTQPQHF
few	.	TRBV10-2	13	TRBJ2-5	TGCGCCAGCAGCGGGCCGTCAGAAGAGACCCAGTACTTC	CASSGPSEETQYF
.	.	TRBV2	14	TRBJ1-4	TGTGCCAGCAGAGGTGGGACGGACAATGAAAAACTGTTTTTT	CASRGGTDNEKLFF
once	.	TRBV14	16	TRBJ1-1	TGTGCCAGCAGCCAAGGTCGCGGGGTGGTGTACACTGAAGCTTTCTTT	CASSQGRGVVYTEAFF
.	TRBD1	TRBV12-3/TRBV12-4	12	TRBJ2-7	TGTGCCAGCAGTTGGACAGGCTACGAGCAGTACTTC	CASSWTGYEQYF
.	TRBD1	TRBV10-2	15	TRBJ1-6	TGCGCCAGCAGTTTAACCGGGACAGACAATTCACCCCTCCACTTT	CASSLTGTDNSPLHF
.	.	TRBV7-2	14	TRBJ2-2	TGTGCCAGCAACGACTGGGGGAGCACCGGGGAGCTGTTTTTT	CASNDWGSTGELFF
.	TRBD1	TRBV27	13	TRBJ2-7	TGTGCCAGCAGTAGGGACAGCCGCTACGAGCAGTACTTC	CASSRDSRYEQYF
once	TRBD1	TRBV2	14	TRBJ1-6	TGTGCCAGCAGGATATACAGGGGCGCGTCACCCCTCCACTTT	CASRIYRGASPLHF
.	TRBD1	TRBV6-2/TRBV6-3	15	TRBJ2-1	TGTGCCAGCAGTTACAGGGACAGCAACTACAATGAGCAGTTCTTC	CASSYRDSNYNEQFF
.	.	TRBV4-1	15	TRBJ1-4	TGCGCCAGCAGCCAAGGCGGGGGGGCTAATGAAAAACTGTTTTTT	CASSQGGGANEKLFF
.	.	TRBV14	13	TRBJ1-5	TGTGCCAGCAGCTCGGGACTCGTTAAGCATCAGCATTTT	CASSSGLVKHQHF
.	.	TRBV5-4	13	TRBJ1-2	TGTGCCAGCAGCTTGGGGGGCCCCTATGGCTACACCTTC	CASSLGGPYGYTF
.	TRBD1	TRBV6-5	15	TRBJ2-7	TGTGCCAGCAGTTACCCAGGGACAGGCCTACGAGGGCAGTACTTC	CASSYPGTGLRGQYF
.	.	TRBV2	14	TRBJ1-5	TGTGCCAGCTCCGTCCACGGTAGCAATCAGCCCCAGCATTTT	CASSVHGSNQPQHF
.	.	TRBV4-1	17	TRBJ2-1	TGCGCCAGCAGCCAAGATCTTACCGGGGGAACCTACAATGAGCAGTTCTTC	CASSQDLTGGTYNEQFF
once	TRBD1	TRBV9	14	TRBJ2-7	TGTGCCAGCAGCGAGGGACAGGGTTTGAACGAGCAGTACTTC	CASSEGQGLNEQYF
.	.	TRBV5-1	13	TRBJ2-2	TGCGCCAGCAGCCGGGACTACACCGGGGAGCTGTTTTTT	CASSRDYTGELFF
.	.	TRBV16	18	TRBJ1-6	TGTGCCAGCAGCCAATTGGGAGGGGACAACTTACTCGGGTTGGCCCTCCACTTT	CASSQLGGDNLLGLALHF
once	.	TRBV11-2	15	TRBJ2-7	TGTGCCAGCAGCTCCTTCGAGGGCCCAACTTACGAGCAGTACTTC	CASSSFEGPTYEQYF
.	.	TRBV6-2/TRBV6-3	11	TRBJ1-2	TGTGCCAGCAGTCCCAACTATGGCTACACCTTC	CASSPNYGYTF
.	.	TRBV5-4	12	TRBJ1-1	TGTGCCAGCAGCCCCCAGACCACTGAAGCTTTCTTT	CASSPQTTEAFF
once	.	TRBV6-4	16	TRBJ1-4	TGTGCCAGCAGTGACTCGAGGCCTAGAGGAAATGAAAAACTGTTTTTT	CASSDSRPRGNEKLFF
.	TRBD2	TRBV11-3	16	TRBJ2-5	TGTGCCAGCAGCCCTCGTGGCAGCGGGGGAGAAGAGACCCAGTACTTC	CASSPRGSGGEETQYF
.	TRBD1	TRBV18	13	TRBJ1-2	TGTGCCAGCTCATCCGGGACAGGGGTGGACTACACCTTC	CASSSGTGVDYTF
.	.	TRBV2	13	TRBJ1-1	TGTGCCAGCTTCCCCGGGCCCGGGGGGAAAGCTTTCTTT	CASFPGPGGKAFF
.	.	TRBV7-6	18	TRBJ1-3	TGTGCCAGCAGCTTAAACCCCCCCCGCGGAAACTCTGGAAACACCATATATTTT	CASSLNPPRGNSGNTIYF
.	TRBD1	TRBV29-1	14	TRBJ2-7	TGCAGCGTTGAAATGGGGACAGGGGCCTACGAGCAGTACTTC	CSVEMGTGAYEQYF
once	.	TRBV11-2	15	TRBJ2-5	TGTGCCAGCAGCAGACTCCTGGGGGCGCTGAAGACCCAGTACTTC	CASSRLLGALKTQYF
.	TRBD2	TRBV2	12	TRBJ2-7	TGTGCCAGCCGCGGGGGGGCCTACGAGCAGTACTTC	CASRGGAYEQYF
.	.	TRBV6-4	16	TRBJ1-6	TGTGCCAGCAGTGACCTTAACGGGGATTTTAATTCACCCCTCCACTTT	CASSDLNGDFNSPLHF
.	.	TRBV18	14	TRBJ1-1	TGTGCCAGCTCACCGTACGGGGGCATTTCTGAAGCTTTCTTT	CASSPYGGISEAFF
.	.	TRBV4-1	13	TRBJ2-7	TGCGCCAGCAGCCAACCGGCAGGGAGCGAGCAGTACTTC	CASSQPAGSEQYF
.	.	TRBV7-2	13	TRBJ1-5	TGTGCCAGCAGCTTGACTATAGGTCAGCCCCAGCATTTT	CASSLTIGQPQHF
.	.	TRBV7-8	15	TRBJ2-5	TGTGCCAGCAGCTTACGGGGGACCTCCCAAGAGACCCAGTACTTC	CASSLRGTSQETQYF
.	.	TRBV27	15	TRBJ1-5	TGTGCCAGCAGTTTCTACGGTGAGGGGAAGCAGCCCCAGCATTTT	CASSFYGEGKQPQHF
.	TRBD1	TRBV4-1	15	TRBJ1-2	TGCGCCAGCATGGGACAGGGGATTTCTAACTATGGCTACACCTTC	CASMGQGISNYGYTF
.	.	TRBV3-1/TRBV3-2	14	TRBJ1-3	TGTGCCAGCAGCCAGGGGAGTCCCGGAAACACCATATATTTT	CASSQGSPGNTIYF
.	.	TRBV5-5	10	TRBJ2-1	TGTGCCAGCAGCCGGAATGAGCAGTTCTTC	CASSRNEQFF
.	.	TRBV3-1/TRBV3-2	16	TRBJ1-2	TGTGCCAGCAGCTTTTCAACCCGGGGTTCTAACTATGGCTACACCTTC	CASSFSTRGSNYGYTF
once	TRBD1	TRBV6-6	18	TRBJ2-1	TGTGCCAGCAGTCCTCGAATATCCGGGACAGGGGGTATGAATGAGCAGTTCTTC	CASSPRISGTGGMNEQFF
.	.	TRBV11-2	16	TRBJ2-1	TGTGCCAGCAGCTCCCCTGGGACAAGACTGTACAATGAGCAGTTCTTC	CASSSPGTRLYNEQFF
few	.	TRBV7-9	13	TRBJ2-7	TGTGCCAGCAGCTTGAACAGGGCGTACGAGCAGTACTTC	CASSLNRAYEQYF
once	TRBD2	TRBV30	18	TRBJ2-5	TGTGCCTGGAGTGTACCTAGCGGGGGGGCCGGGGCCCAAGAGACCCAGTACTTC	CAWSVPSGGAGAQETQYF
.	TRBD1	TRBV7-9	15	TRBJ1-4	TGTGCCAGCAGCTTTGGACAGGGGGCGGGTGAAAAACTGTTTTTT	CASSFGQGAGEKLFF
.	TRBD1	TRBV25-1	16	TRBJ1-1	TGTGCCAGCAGGAAGACAGGGGGCGCTCGGAACACTGAAGCTTTCTTT	CASRKTGGARNTEAFF
.	.	TRBV6-5	15	TRBJ1-5	TGTGCCAGCAGTTACTCAGGGGGTAGCAATCAGCCCCAGCATTTT	CASSYSGGSNQPQHF
.	TRBD1	TRBV2	15	TRBJ1-5	TGTGCCAGCAGTAAGGGGACAGCCCCGAATCAGCCCCAGCATTTT	CASSKGTAPNQPQHF
.	TRBD1	TRBV19	14	TRBJ1-1	TGTGCCAGTAGTACGGGACAGCCGAACACTGAAGCTTTCTTT	CASSTGQPNTEAFF
.	TRBD2	TRBV24-1	15	TRBJ2-5	TGTGCCACCAGTGAGGGAGGGACGCGGCGCGAGACCCAGTACTTC	CATSEGGTRRETQYF